This T cell receptor beta chain is from a study of OX40 agonist ivuxolimab in advanced cancers. For the study at large: Three patients got partial responses; one had hepatocellular carcinoma and two had cutaneous melanoma. The study's findings and limits: With doses of 0.1-3.0 mg/kg, partial responders showed among the lowest clonal expansion.

This CDR3 is built from 13 residues. Germline assignment: CDR1 SGHRS and CDR2 YFSETQ. Trimming took 0 bases from V and 13 from J, leaving 13 bases between them. It was autoimmune disease history or systemic immunosuppression that excluded patients. Of note for this clone: What it binds is not known.

Profiled with immunoSEQ multiplex PCR; TCRdb holds only in-frame clones, not every one. The profile shows 55,000 to 80,000 clones, 84% of them singletons. The sample here was CD4+ or CD8+ T cells sorted from blood, taken in a trial of the OX40 agonist ivuxolimab. The sequence derives from an adult with an advanced solid tumor such as melanoma, head and neck, liver or kidney cancer. The chain employs TRBV5-1 and TRBJ1-4, with a weak D call TRBD1 (6 bases). The CDR3, as DNA: TGCGCCAGCAGCTTGGGGGGACACGGTATACTGTTTTTT. Translation gives CASSLGGHGILFF.